This T cell receptor beta chain appears in the sequencing data of a study of blood T cell repertoires in COVID-19. The assay was immunoSEQ multiplex PCR, and TCRdb's table has in-frame clones only and misses some. The repertoire consists of about 180,000 clones, with about 84% occurring once and the leading ten covering around 8.6%. Cohort 3 donors counted as recovered after two negative PCRs, clearance, or resolved symptoms. V shed 7 bases and J shed 7 bases, with 17 bases lying between them. The germline V gene has CDR1 SNHLY and CDR2 FYNNEI. CDR3 length: 13 amino acids. The sequenced sample was PBMCs or T cells enriched from blood (not recorded which). The source of this sequence is a woman younger than 45 who had recovered from COVID-19. The genes are TRBV2 and TRBJ2-7; D gene uncertain. CDR3 loop: CASKQEALREQYF. DNA for the CDR3: TGTGCCAGCAAGCAGGAAGCCTTAAGGGAGCAGTACTTC.